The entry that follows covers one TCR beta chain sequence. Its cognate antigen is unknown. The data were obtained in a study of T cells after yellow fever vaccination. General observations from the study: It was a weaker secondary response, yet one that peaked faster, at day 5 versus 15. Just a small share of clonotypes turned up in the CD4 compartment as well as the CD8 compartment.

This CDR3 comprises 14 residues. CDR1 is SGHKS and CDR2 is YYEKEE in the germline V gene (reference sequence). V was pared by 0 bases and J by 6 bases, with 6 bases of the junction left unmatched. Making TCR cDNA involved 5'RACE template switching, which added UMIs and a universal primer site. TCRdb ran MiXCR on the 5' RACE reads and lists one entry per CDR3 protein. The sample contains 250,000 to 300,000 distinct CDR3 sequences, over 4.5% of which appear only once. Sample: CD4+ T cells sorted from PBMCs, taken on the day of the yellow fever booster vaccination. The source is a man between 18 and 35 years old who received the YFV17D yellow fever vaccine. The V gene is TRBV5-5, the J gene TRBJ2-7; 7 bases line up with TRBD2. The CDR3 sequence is CASSLAVREGEQYV. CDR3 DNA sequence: TGTGCCAGCAGCTTGGCCGTCAGGGAGGGCGAGCAGTACGTC.